Listed below are T cell receptor beta chains from one sample, sequenced in a study of CD8+ T cells in alopecia areata. Method: immunoSEQ multiplex PCR; TCRdb's copy keeps in-frame clones and lacks some. The table records roughly 99,000 clones, 80% to 85% of them present only once. The specimen was CD8+ T cells sorted from blood, collected at week 24, from a patient treated with tofacitinib. These receptors were taken from a human donor with alopecia areata. Both conserved end residues are part of each CDR3. Some rows have no size entry. The others give once, few or many, or a class for an expanded clone.

v_gene	j_gene	abundance	CDR3aa
TRBV30	TRBJ2-4	-	CAWSVLLAGGLAKNIQYF
TRBV7-9	TRBJ2-1	-	CASSHGQGADNEQFF
TRBV11-3	TRBJ2-1	-	CASSFRQGLTRSYNEQFF
TRBV9	TRBJ2-1	-	CASSVSAQGNEQFF
TRBV29-1	TRBJ2-5	once	CSVDEAVKMSQETQYF
TRBV21-1	TRBJ2-2	few	CASSRGTGGTGELFF
TRBV9	TRBJ1-5	-	CASSGTGGYQPQHF
TRBV4-1	TRBJ2-2	-	CASSLVGGEAGELFF
TRBV27	TRBJ2-2	-	CASSLGGRELFF
TRBV19	TRBJ1-5	-	CASSTWEINQPQHF
TRBV19	TRBJ2-1	-	CASTNFPLTSRDGGEQFF
TRBV4-2	TRBJ1-1	-	CASSQDVTGKAFF
TRBV27	TRBJ1-1	few	CASRPGTLALNTEAFF
TRBV15	TRBJ1-5	-	CATSRDRGDRYQPQHF
TRBV4-3	TRBJ1-5	-	CASSQAPPQGTDQPQHF
TRBV7-9	TRBJ2-7	-	CASSPDWGGFPYEQYF
TRBV5-1	TRBJ2-6	-	CASSLMDSLAGANVLTF
TRBV5-1	TRBJ2-2	-	CASSLGGHAGELFF
TRBV7-3	TRBJ2-3	-	CASSLTTTSTDTQYF
TRBV7-2	TRBJ2-1	-	CASSLVAYNEQFF
TRBV30	TRBJ2-2	once	CASHPDFYNTGELFF
TRBV27	TRBJ1-1	-	CASSPPGGYGEAFF